This entry is about one T cell receptor (beta chain). Its antigen is unknown. This record comes from a study of T-cell reconstitution after alpha-beta-depleted transplantation in children. Findings and caveats of the study: In some patients, recipient T cells and intrathymic progenitors surviving conditioning explained high day-60 diversity. About two months after transplant, alpha-beta T cells reportedly came from several hundred expanded graft clones. At one year after transplant, newly produced T cells mostly accounted for T-cell counts and diversity.

Trimming removed 6 bases from V and 2 bases from J; junction bases left unmatched: 9. CDR3 length: 17 amino acids. Germline CDR1 reads KGHSH; CDR2 reads LQKENI. Unique molecular identifiers featured in how the TCRbeta library was prepared. TCRdb recomputed calls from the PCR reads with MiXCR, one row per CDR3 protein. The sample lists 90,000 to 100,000 distinct CDR3 sequences; more than 20% were seen once. Sample: PBMCs, taken before TCRalphabeta/CD19-depleted stem cell transplant. The chain uses TRBV18 and TRBJ2-7; 14 positions agree with TRBD2. The receptor's source is a boy between 2 and 10 years old with acute lymphoblastic leukemia, due to receive a stem cell transplant. In DNA, the CDR3 is TGTGCCAGCTCTCCCGGGACTAGCGGGAGTCCGACCTACGAGCAGTACTTC. Encoded protein: CASSPGTSGSPTYEQYF. Using reference TRBV18 and TRBJ2-7 for the parts outside the CDR3, the full variable domain is NAGVMQNPRHLVRRRGQEARLRCSPMKGHSHVYWYRQLPEEGLKFMVYLQKENIIDESGMPKERFSAEFPKEGPSILRIQQVVRGDSAAYFCASSPGTSGSPTYEQYFGPGTRLTVT.